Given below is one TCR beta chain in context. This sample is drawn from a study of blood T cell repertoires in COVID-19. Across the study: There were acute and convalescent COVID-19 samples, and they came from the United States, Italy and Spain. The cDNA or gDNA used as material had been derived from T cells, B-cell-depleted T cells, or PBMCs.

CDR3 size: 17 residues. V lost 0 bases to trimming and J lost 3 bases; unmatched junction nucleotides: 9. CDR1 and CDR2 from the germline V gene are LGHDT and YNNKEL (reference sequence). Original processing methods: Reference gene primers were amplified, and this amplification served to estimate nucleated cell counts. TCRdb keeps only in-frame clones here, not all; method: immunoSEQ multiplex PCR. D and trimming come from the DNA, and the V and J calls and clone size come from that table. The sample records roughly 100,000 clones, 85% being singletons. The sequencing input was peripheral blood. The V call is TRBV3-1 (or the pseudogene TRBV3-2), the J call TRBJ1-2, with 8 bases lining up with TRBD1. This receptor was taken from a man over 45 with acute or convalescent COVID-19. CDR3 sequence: CASSQDLETGVHYGYTF. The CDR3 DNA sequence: TGTGCCAGCAGCCAAGATCTCGAGACAGGGGTACACTATGGCTACACCTTC.